Presented here are 9 T cell receptor beta chains from one specimen sequenced in a study of cytomegalovirus exposure and HLA in healthy donors. The PCR ran on 60 Vbeta and 13 Jbeta primers. TCRdb's copy holds only in-frame clones and misses some; the assay was immunoSEQ multiplex PCR. The sample includes approximately 210,000 clones, approximately 83% of them seen just once. Sequencing was performed on PBMCs. All receptors come from a woman in her forties or fifties in good health and CMV-seropositive.

The chain employs TRBV27 and TRBJ1-1; a weak D match, TRBD1 (6 bases). This CDR3 comprises 13 residues. Germline values: CDR1 MNHEY, CDR2 SMNVEV (reference sequence). V was trimmed by 5 bases and J by 1 base, leaving 8 bases between them. The CDR3 sequence is CASSQGRNTEAFF. CDR3 DNA sequence: TGTGCCAGCAGTCAGGGGAGGAACACTGAAGCTTTCTTT.

The rearrangement uses TRBV19 and TRBJ2-7, with 10 nucleotides matching TRBD1. This CDR3 is built from 15 residues. The germline V gene has CDR1 LNHDA and CDR2 SQIVND (reference sequence). With V trimmed by 0 bases and J by 5 bases, 4 bases remained unmatched. CDR3 sequence reads: CASSIDGTGVNEQYF. CDR3 sequence (DNA): TGTGCCAGTAGTATAGATGGGACAGGGGTCAACGAGCAGTACTTC.

The genes are TRBV7-2 and TRBJ1-6; 7 positions agree with TRBD1. The ends lost 5 bases at V and 7 bases at J; junction bases unmatched: 8. The germline V gene encodes CDR1 SGHTA and CDR2 FQGNSA. The CDR3 spans 15 residues. The DNA for the CDR3 is TGTGCCAGCAGCCCCCGACAGGGAGAAAATTCACCCCTCCACTTT. This sequence encodes CASSPRQGENSPLHF. The full variable domain, in which reference TRBV7-2 and TRBJ1-6 provide the parts outside the CDR3, is GAGVSQSPSNKVTEKGKDVELRCDPISGHTALYWYRQSLGQGLEFLIYFQGNSAPDKSGLPSDRFSAERTGGSVSTLTIQRTQQEDSAVYLCASSPRQGENSPLHFGNGTRLTVT.

The gene calls are TRBV9 and TRBJ2-1; D is undetermined. The V end lost 3 bases, the J end lost 8 bases, and 9 bases lay between the germline ends. Germline CDR1 reads SGDLS; CDR2 reads YYNGEE. The CDR3 has 12 amino acids. The CDR3 DNA follows: TGTGCCAGCAGCGCTTTGGCGGATGAGCAGTTCTTC. This sequence encodes CASSALADEQFF.

J is TRBJ1-1 and V is TRBV25-1; the match to TRBD1 covers 8 bases. This CDR3 region has 17 residues. V dropped 8 bases and J dropped 1; count of bases not matched to a gene: 15. Germline assignment: CDR1 MGHDK and CDR2 SYGVNS. CDR3 nucleotide sequence: TGTGCCAGCTCTCCCTTGGGGCAGGGGGCCAGGAACACTGAAGCTTTCTTT. As protein: CASSPLGQGARNTEAFF.

The chain is built from TRBV6-5 and TRBJ1-3; tentatively, D is TRBD1 (6 bases). The CDR3 is made up of 14 amino acids. V dropped 6 bases and J dropped 3 bases, with 12 bases sitting between them. Germline V gene lookup returns CDR1 MNHEY and CDR2 SVGAGI. The CDR3 DNA is TGTGCCAGCAGCACCCCAGGGGTTGGAAACACCATATATTTT. It translates to CASSTPGVGNTIYF.

The CDR3 loop reads CASSDRVLSYNSPLHF. CDR3 in DNA: TGTGCCAGTAGTGACAGGGTGCTTTCCTATAATTCACCCCTCCACTTT. The rearrangement joins TRBV19 to TRBJ1-6, with 7 bases identical to TRBD1. The CDR3 totals 16 residues. The V and J ends lost 5 bases and 1 base, in that order; junction bases with no gene match: 5. Germline CDR1 LNHDA, CDR2 SQIVND (reference sequence).

The chain joins TRBV7-3 to TRBJ1-2; D ambiguous. The CDR3 spans 16 residues. V was pared by 11 bases and J by 3 bases, with 25 bases between. Germline V CDR1 and CDR2: SGHTA, FQGTGA. CDR3 residues: CASARIRVRMDYGYTF. Here the CDR3 DNA reads TGTGCCTCAGCTCGTATCCGAGTGCGGATGGACTATGGCTACACCTTC.

The rearrangement uses TRBV6-5 and TRBJ1-4, with D uncertain. V lost 9 bases and J lost 4, with 9 bases in between. Germline loops: CDR1 MNHEY, CDR2 SVGAGI. The CDR3 is made up of 12 amino acids. CDR3: CASRRGNEKLFF. The CDR3 nucleotides are TGTGCCAGTCGACGGGGTAATGAAAAACTGTTTTTT.